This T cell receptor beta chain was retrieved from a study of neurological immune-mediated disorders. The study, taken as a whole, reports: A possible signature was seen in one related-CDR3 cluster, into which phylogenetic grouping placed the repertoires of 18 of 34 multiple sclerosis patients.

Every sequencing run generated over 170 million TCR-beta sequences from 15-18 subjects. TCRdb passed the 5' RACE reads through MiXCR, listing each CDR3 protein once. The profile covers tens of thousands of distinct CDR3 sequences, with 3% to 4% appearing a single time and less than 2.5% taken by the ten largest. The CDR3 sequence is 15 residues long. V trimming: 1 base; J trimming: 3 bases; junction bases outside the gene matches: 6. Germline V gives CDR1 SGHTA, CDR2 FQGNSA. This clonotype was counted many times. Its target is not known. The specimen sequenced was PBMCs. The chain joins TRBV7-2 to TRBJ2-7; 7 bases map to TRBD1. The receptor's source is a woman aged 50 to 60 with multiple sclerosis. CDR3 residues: CASSLGQGPFYEQYF. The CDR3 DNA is TGTGCCAGCAGCTTAGGACAGGGACCGTTCTACGAGCAGTACTTC.